This note documents a single T cell receptor beta chain sequence. The data derive from a study of blood T cell repertoires in COVID-19. Clones were sequenced by immunoSEQ multiplex PCR, and TCRdb holds only the in-frame ones, with some missing. The data show roughly 99,000 clones, over 80% seen once. The sequencing sample was made of peripheral blood. The TCR sequence derives from a woman in her twenties or thirties with acute or convalescent COVID-19.

CDR3 DNA: TGCGCCAGCAGCCAGGGGCACCCGGGGGCCAACGTCCTGACTTTC. It is translated as CASSQGHPGANVLTF. The chain employs TRBV4-3 and TRBJ2-6, with D maybe TRBD1 (5 bases). Germline CDR1 and CDR2: LGHNA and YSLEER. There are 15 residues in the CDR3. Trimming removed 3 bases from V and 4 bases from J, with 10 bases in between.